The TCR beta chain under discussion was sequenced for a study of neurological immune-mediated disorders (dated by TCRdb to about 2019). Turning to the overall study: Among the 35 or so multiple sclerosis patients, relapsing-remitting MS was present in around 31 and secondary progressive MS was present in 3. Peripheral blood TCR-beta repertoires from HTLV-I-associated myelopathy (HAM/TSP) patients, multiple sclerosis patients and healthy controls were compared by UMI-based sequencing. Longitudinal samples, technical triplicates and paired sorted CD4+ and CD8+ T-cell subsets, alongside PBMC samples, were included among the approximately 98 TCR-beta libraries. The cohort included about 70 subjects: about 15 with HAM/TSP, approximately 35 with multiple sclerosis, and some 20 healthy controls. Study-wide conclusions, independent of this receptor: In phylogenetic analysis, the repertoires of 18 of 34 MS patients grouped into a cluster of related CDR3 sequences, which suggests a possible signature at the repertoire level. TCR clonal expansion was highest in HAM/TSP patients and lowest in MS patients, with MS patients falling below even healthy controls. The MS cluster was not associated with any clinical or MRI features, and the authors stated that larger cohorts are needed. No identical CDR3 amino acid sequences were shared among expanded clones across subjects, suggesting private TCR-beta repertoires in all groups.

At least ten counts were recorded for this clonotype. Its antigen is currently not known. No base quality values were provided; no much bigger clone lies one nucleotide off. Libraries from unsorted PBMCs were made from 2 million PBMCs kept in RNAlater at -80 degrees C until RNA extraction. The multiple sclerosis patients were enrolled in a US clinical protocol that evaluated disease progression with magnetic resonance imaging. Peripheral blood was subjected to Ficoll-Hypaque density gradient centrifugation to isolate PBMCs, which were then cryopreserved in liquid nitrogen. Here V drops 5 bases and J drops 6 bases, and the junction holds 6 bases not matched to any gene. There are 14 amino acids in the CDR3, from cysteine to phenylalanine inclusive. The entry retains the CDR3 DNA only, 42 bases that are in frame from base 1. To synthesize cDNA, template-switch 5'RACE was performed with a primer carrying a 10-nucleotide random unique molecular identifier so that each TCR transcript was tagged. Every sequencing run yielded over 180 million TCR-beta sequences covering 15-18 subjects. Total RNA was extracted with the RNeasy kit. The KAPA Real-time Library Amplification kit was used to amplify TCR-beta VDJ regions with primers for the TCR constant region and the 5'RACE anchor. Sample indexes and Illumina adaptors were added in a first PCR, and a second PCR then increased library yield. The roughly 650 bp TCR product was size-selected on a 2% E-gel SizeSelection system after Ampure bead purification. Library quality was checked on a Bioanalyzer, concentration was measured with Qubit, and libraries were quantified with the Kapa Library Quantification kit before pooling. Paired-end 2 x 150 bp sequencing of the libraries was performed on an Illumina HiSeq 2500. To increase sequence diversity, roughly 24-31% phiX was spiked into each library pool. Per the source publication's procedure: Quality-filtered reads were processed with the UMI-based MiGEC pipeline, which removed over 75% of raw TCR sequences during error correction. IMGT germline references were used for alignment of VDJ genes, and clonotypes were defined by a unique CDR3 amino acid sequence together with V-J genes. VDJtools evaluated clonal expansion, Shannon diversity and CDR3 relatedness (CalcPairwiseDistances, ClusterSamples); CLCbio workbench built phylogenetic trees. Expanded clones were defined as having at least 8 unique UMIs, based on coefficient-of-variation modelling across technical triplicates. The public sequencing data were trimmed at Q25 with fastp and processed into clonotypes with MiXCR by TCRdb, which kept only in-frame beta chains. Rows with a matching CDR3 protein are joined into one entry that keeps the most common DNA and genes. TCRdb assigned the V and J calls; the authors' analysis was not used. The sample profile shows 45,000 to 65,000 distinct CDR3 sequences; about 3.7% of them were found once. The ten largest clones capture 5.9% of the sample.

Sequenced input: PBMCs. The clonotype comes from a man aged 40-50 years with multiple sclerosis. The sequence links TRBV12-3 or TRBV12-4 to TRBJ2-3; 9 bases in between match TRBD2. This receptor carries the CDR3 CASSPAGGPDTQYF. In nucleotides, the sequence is TGTGCCAGCAGTCCCGCGGGGGGGCCCGATACGCAGTATTTT.